The T cell receptor beta chain described here comes from a study of Graves' ophthalmopathy and Graves' hyperthyroidism. Study-level background: The collection of peripheral blood took place at initial diagnosis, before any treatment.

The CDR3 runs to 15 residues. From germline, CDR1 is SGDLS and CDR2 YYNGEE. The V and J ends lost 0 bases and 2 bases respectively, with 11 bases between them. The diagnostic workup employed clinical symptoms, serum thyroxine, TRAb, thyroid ultrasound and orbital computed tomography. This clonotype was picked up many times. Its antigen is currently unknown. Broader study findings: Thyroid clonotypes that were expanded above 0.001 frequency mostly also appeared in blood.

The authors amplified TCR beta CDR3 regions from RNA transcripts. A first-round RT-PCR used HTBI primers, followed by a second-round multiplex PCR. MiXCR, run by TCRdb on the multiplex PCR reads, gives a single entry per CDR3 protein. Seen here are about 410,000 distinct CDR3 sequences, around 16% observed once, and the top ten hold more than 1.5%. The chain couples TRBV9 to TRBJ2-5; D possibly uses TRBD1 or TRBD2 (5 bases each). Material: peripheral blood. The receptor was isolated from a woman aged 18-29 years with Graves' ophthalmopathy. The CDR3: CASSVGGVRQETQYF. The DNA of the CDR3 is TGTGCCAGCAGCGTAGGAGGGGTTCGGCAAGAGACCCAGTACTTC.